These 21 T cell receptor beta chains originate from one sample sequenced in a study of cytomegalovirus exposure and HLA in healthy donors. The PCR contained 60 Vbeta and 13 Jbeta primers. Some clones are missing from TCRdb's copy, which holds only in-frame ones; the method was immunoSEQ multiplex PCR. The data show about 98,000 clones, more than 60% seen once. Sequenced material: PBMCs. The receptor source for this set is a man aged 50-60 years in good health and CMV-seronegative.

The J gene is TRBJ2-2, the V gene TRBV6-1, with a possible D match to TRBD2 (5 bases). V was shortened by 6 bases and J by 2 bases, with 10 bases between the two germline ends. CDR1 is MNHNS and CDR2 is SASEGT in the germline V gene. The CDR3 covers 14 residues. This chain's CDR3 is CASRLDGNTGELFF. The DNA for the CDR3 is TGTGCCAGCAGACTAGACGGTAACACCGGGGAGCTGTTTTTT.

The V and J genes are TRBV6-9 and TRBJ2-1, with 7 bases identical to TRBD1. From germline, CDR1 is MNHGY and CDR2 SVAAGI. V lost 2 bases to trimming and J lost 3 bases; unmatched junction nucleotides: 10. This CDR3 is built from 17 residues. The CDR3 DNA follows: TGTGCCAGCAGTTATGACGGTTCTGGACAGGACTACAATGAGCAGTTCTTC. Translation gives CASSYDGSGQDYNEQFF.

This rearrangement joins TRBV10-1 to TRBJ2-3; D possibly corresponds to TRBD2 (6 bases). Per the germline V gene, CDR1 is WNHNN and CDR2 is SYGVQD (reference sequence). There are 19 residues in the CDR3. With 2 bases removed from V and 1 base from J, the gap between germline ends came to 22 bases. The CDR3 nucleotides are TGCGCCAGCAGTGAGGATACTGGGGGGAGCTCCCATCGCACAGATACGCAGTATTTT. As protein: CASSEDTGGSSHRTDTQYF.

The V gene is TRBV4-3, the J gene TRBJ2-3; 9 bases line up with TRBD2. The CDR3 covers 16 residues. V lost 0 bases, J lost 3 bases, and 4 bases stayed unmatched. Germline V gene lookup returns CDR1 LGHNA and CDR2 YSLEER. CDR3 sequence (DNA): TGCGCCAGCAGCCAAGAGGAGCGGGGGGTGACAGATACGCAGTATTTT. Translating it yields CASSQEERGVTDTQYF.

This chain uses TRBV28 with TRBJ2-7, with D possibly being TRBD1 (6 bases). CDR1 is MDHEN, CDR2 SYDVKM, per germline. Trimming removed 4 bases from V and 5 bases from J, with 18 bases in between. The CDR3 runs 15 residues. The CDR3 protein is CASSSGQRRSDEQYF. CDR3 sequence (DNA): TGTGCCAGCAGTTCCGGACAGCGAAGATCCGACGAGCAGTACTTC.

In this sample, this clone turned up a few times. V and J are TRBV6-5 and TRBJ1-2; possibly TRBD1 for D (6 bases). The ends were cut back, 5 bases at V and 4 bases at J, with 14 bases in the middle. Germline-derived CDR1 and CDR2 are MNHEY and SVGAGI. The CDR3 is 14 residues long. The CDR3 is CASSAQQGFYGYTF. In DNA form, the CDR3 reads TGTGCCAGCAGTGCACAACAGGGATTCTATGGCTACACCTTC.

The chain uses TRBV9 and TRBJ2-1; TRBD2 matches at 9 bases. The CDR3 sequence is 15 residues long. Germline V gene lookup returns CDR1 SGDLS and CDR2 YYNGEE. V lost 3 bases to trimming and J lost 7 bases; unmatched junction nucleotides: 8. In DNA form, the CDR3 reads TGTGCCAGCAGCGATGTAGCGGGAGCTGTAAATGAGCAGTTCTTC. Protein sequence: CASSDVAGAVNEQFF. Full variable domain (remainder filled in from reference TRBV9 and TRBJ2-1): DSGVTQTPKHLITATGQRVTLRCSPRSGDLSVYWYQQSLDQGLQFLIQYYNGEERAKGNILERFSAQQFPDLHSELNLSSLELGDSALYFCASSDVAGAVNEQFFGPGTRLTVL.

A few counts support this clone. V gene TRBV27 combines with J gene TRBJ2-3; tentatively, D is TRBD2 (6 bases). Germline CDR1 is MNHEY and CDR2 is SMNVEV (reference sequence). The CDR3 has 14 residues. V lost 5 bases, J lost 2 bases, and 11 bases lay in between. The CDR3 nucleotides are TGTGCCAGCAGTCCTAGCGACTACACAGATACGCAGTATTTT. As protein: CASSPSDYTDTQYF.

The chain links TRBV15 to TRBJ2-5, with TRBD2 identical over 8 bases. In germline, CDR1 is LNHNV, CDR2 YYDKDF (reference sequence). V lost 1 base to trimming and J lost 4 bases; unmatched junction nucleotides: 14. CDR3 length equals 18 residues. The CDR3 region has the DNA TGTGCCACCAGCAGAGCGGGACTAACTAGCGGAAATCCAGAGACCCAGTACTTC. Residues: CATSRAGLTSGNPETQYF.

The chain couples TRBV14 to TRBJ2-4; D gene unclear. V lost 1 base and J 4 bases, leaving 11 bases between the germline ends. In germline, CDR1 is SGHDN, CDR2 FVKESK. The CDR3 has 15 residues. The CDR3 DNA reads TGTGCCAGCAGCCAAGGAGGTCCGAAAAAAAACATTCAGTACTTC. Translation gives CASSQGGPKKNIQYF.

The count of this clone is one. The CDR3 spells CASSPGQRDMTFEAFF. The DNA of the CDR3 is TGTGCCAGCTCACCCGGACAGCGCGACATGACTTTTGAAGCTTTCTTT. This chain connects TRBV18 to TRBJ1-1; maybe TRBD1 (6 bases). Germline lookup yields CDR1 KGHSH and CDR2 LQKENI. The CDR3 loop spans 16 amino acids. Trimming pared 3 bases from V and 7 bases from J, leaving 21 bases between.

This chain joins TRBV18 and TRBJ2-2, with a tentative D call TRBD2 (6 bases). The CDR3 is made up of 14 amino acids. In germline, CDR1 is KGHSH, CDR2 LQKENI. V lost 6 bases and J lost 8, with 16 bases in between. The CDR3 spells CASSPGLYQGELFF. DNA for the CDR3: TGTGCCAGCTCCCCGGGACTCTATCAGGGGGAGCTGTTTTTT.

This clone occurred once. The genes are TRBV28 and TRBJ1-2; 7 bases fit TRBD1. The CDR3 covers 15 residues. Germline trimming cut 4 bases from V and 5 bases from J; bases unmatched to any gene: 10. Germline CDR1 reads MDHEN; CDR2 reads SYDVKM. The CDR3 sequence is CASSSSGTDLYGYTF. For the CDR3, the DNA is TGTGCCAGCAGTTCGTCCGGGACAGACTTATATGGCTACACCTTC.

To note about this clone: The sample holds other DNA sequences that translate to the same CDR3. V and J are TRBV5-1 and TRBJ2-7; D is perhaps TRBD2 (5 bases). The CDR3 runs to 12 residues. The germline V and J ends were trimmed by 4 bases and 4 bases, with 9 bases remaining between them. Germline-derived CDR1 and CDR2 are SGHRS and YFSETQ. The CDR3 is CASSLEGYEQYF. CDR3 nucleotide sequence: TGCGCCAGCAGCCTTGAGGGATACGAGCAGTACTTC. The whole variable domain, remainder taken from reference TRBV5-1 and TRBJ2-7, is KAGVTQTPRYLIKTRGQQVTLSCSPISGHRSVSWYQQTPGQGLQFLFEYFSETQRNKGNFPGRFSGRQFSNSRSEMNVSTLELGDSALYLCASSLEGYEQYFGPGTRLTVT.

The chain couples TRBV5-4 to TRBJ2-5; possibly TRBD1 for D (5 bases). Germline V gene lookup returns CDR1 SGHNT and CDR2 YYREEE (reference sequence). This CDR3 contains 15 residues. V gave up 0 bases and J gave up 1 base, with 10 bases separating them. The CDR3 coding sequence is TGTGCCAGCAGCTTGGGGGGCCCGCTCCAAGAGACCCAGTACTTC. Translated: CASSLGGPLQETQYF.

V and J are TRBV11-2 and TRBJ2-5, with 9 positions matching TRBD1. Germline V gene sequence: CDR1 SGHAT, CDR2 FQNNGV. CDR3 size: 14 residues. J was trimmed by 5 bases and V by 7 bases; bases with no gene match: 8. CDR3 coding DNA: TGTGCCAGCAAACGGGACAGGGTGGGGGAGACCCAGTACTTC. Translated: CASKRDRVGETQYF.

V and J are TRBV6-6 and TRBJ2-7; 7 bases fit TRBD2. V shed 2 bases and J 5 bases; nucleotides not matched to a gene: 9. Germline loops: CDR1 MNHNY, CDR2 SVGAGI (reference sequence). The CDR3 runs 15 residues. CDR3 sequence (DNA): TGTGCCAGCAGTTACGGGGGGGAGGGTGTCCACGAGCAGTACTTC. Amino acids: CASSYGGEGVHEQYF.

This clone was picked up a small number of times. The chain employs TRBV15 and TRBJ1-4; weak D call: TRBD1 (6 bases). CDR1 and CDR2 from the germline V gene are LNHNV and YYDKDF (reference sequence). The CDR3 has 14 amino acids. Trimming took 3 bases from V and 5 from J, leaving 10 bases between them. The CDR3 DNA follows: TGTGCCACCAGCAGGGACAGAGGAAATGAAAAACTGTTTTTT. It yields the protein CATSRDRGNEKLFF.

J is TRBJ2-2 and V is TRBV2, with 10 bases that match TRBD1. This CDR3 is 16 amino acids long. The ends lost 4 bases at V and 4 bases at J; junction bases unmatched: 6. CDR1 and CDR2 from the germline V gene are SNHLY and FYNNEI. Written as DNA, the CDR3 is TGTGCCAGCAGTGCGACAGGGGGCTTCGTCACCGGGGAGCTGTTTTTT. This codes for CASSATGGFVTGELFF.

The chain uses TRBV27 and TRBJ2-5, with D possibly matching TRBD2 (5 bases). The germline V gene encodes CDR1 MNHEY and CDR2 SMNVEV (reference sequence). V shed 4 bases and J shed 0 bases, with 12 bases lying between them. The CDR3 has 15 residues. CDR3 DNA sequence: TGTGCCAGCAGTTCCCTCCTAGCAAACCAAGAGACCCAGTACTTC. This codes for CASSSLLANQETQYF.

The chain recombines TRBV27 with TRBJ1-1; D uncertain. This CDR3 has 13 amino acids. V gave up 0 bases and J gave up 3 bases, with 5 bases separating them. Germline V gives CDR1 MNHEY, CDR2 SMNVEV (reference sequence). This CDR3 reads CASSLSRDTEAFF. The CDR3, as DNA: TGTGCCAGCAGTTTATCGAGGGACACTGAAGCTTTCTTT.